The rows below give T cell receptor beta chains drawn from one sample of a study of T cells expressing NK-cell markers. TCRdb re-called the 5' RACE reads; one entry per CDR3 protein, DNA not given. The sample totals 400,000 to 450,000 distinct CDR3 sequences. What was sequenced was blood T cells: a sorted CD56 or NKG2C T cell subset, CD4+ or CD8+ T cells, or bulk PBMC T cells (not recorded which). The receptors come from a woman aged 18 to 75 in good health. CDR3s include the opening cysteine and the closing phenylalanine or tryptophan. The order of the fields is CDR3 protein, CDR3 length, V gene, J gene.

CDR3: CASSLGALSGNEQFF
length: 15
V: TRBV5-5
J: TRBJ2-1

CDR3: CASSQELAGDRGETQYF
length: 17
V: TRBV4-2
J: TRBJ2-5

CDR3: CSGEASESSYNEQFF
length: 15
V: TRBV29-1
J: TRBJ2-1

CDR3: CASSSQGVHNEQFF
length: 14
V: TRBV7-9
J: TRBJ2-1

CDR3: CASSYRDWENSPLHF
length: 15
V: TRBV6-5
J: TRBJ1-6

CDR3: CASSLAGAQENIQYF
length: 15
V: TRBV5-1
J: TRBJ2-4

CDR3: CASSQGQTNYGYTF
length: 14
V: TRBV4-1
J: TRBJ1-2

CDR3: CASWRGPNNEQFF
length: 13
V: TRBV27
J: TRBJ2-1

CDR3: CASSLPLPSDIQYF
length: 14
V: TRBV7-2
J: TRBJ2-4

CDR3: CASSAHRGRYYGYTF
length: 15
V: TRBV5-1
J: TRBJ1-2

CDR3: CSATRQYQETQYF
length: 13
V: TRBV29-1
J: TRBJ2-5

CDR3: CASRTGTGAIGYTF
length: 14
V: TRBV28
J: TRBJ1-2

CDR3: CASSEGRGGSYEQYF
length: 15
V: TRBV10-2
J: TRBJ2-7

CDR3: CASSALPGQMLGYTF
length: 15
V: TRBV9
J: TRBJ1-2

CDR3: CASSSGLAFTQYF
length: 13
V: TRBV7-3
J: TRBJ2-3

CDR3: CASNRDYDIQYF
length: 12
V: TRBV7-9
J: TRBJ2-4

CDR3: CASSYFLGDQPQHF
length: 14
V: TRBV6-2/TRBV6-3
J: TRBJ1-5

CDR3: CATSTRDSYNEQFF
length: 14
V: TRBV15
J: TRBJ2-1

CDR3: CSVLQGEEKLFF
length: 12
V: TRBV29-1
J: TRBJ1-4

CDR3: CASSFDRGDEQFF
length: 13
V: TRBV27
J: TRBJ2-1

CDR3: CASSSSGSNEQFF
length: 13
V: TRBV6-5
J: TRBJ2-1

CDR3: CASSPRTGVTSGYTF
length: 15
V: TRBV19
J: TRBJ1-2

CDR3: CASSLAGDYNEQFF
length: 14
V: TRBV11-2
J: TRBJ2-1

CDR3: CASSKGTSDYNEQFF
length: 15
V: TRBV21-1
J: TRBJ2-1

CDR3: CASSEGRLTDTQYF
length: 14
V: TRBV2
J: TRBJ2-3

CDR3: CASSRPQQETQYF
length: 13
V: TRBV5-5
J: TRBJ2-5

CDR3: CASGGHTNTEAFF
length: 13
V: TRBV7-9
J: TRBJ1-1

CDR3: CASPGHLFSNEQFF
length: 14
V: TRBV7-9
J: TRBJ2-1

CDR3: CASSRTGWSYEQYF
length: 14
V: TRBV12-3/TRBV12-4
J: TRBJ2-7

CDR3: CASSFLLENTGELFF
length: 15
V: TRBV13
J: TRBJ2-2

CDR3: CASSLADGYEQYF
length: 13
V: TRBV11-2
J: TRBJ2-7

CDR3: CASSLRGAPADTQYF
length: 15
V: TRBV7-2
J: TRBJ2-3

CDR3: CSVEEAAGDGYTF
length: 13
V: TRBV29-1
J: TRBJ1-2

CDR3: CASSLGLGGPYTQYF
length: 15
V: TRBV5-6
J: TRBJ2-3

CDR3: CSVLGTGGDTEAFF
length: 14
V: TRBV29-1
J: TRBJ1-1

CDR3: CASSPQTKKTNEKLFF
length: 16
V: TRBV18
J: TRBJ1-4

CDR3: CASRPPATEGNTIYF
length: 15
V: TRBV11-2
J: TRBJ1-3

CDR3: CSASEGTDTQYF
length: 12
V: TRBV20-1
J: TRBJ2-3

CDR3: CASSFGTGADTQYF
length: 14
V: TRBV7-9
J: TRBJ2-3

CDR3: CASSYEVGYEQYF
length: 13
V: TRBV7-2
J: TRBJ2-7

CDR3: CASSVDPGENTEAFF
length: 15
V: TRBV7-8
J: TRBJ1-1

CDR3: CASSLEGQGFTDTQYF
length: 16
V: TRBV5-6
J: TRBJ2-3

CDR3: CASSLFYEQFF
length: 11
V: TRBV7-9
J: TRBJ2-1

CDR3: CATSRDRRDSYNEQFF
length: 16
V: TRBV15
J: TRBJ2-1

CDR3: CASSILAGSDTQYF
length: 14
V: TRBV7-2
J: TRBJ2-3

CDR3: CASSFITGPYEQYF
length: 14
V: TRBV6-2/TRBV6-3
J: TRBJ2-7

CDR3: CASSQDPGLVAEQFF
length: 15
V: TRBV4-2
J: TRBJ2-1

CDR3: CATTGGTDTQYF
length: 12
V: TRBV24-1
J: TRBJ2-3

CDR3: CASSAQGYSYEQYF
length: 14
V: TRBV9
J: TRBJ2-7

CDR3: CASSPPGFGETQYF
length: 14
V: TRBV7-2
J: TRBJ2-5

CDR3: CASSHTDSYEQYF
length: 13
V: TRBV5-1
J: TRBJ2-7

CDR3: CSASPGQSNRPQHF
length: 14
V: TRBV20-1
J: TRBJ1-5

CDR3: CASSSRASVYNEQFF
length: 15
V: TRBV7-2
J: TRBJ2-1

CDR3: CASSLALGTYNEQFF
length: 15
V: TRBV7-9
J: TRBJ2-1

CDR3: CASSLLAKNIQYF
length: 13
V: TRBV7-3
J: TRBJ2-4

CDR3: CASSGRATNTGELFF
length: 15
V: TRBV10-1
J: TRBJ2-2

CDR3: CASSSWDPANTGELFF
length: 16
V: TRBV7-2
J: TRBJ2-2

CDR3: CASSLNRNEQYF
length: 12
V: TRBV12-3/TRBV12-4
J: TRBJ2-7

CDR3: CATEFSGANVLTF
length: 13
V: TRBV12-3/TRBV12-4
J: TRBJ2-6

CDR3: CASSPTSGTLGEQFF
length: 15
V: TRBV9
J: TRBJ2-1